The entry that follows covers one TCR beta chain sequence. Its specificity is unknown. The data were obtained in a study of beta chain features in type 1 diabetes. The study's findings and limits: Possibly, sequencing cDNA over-represented cells that had high TCR expression levels. There was a moderate but significant shortening of TCRB CDR3s in all four CD4+ subsets of Type 1 diabetes patients.

Trimming took 3 bases from V and 2 from J, leaving 10 bases between them. The germline V gene encodes CDR1 MDHEN and CDR2 SYDVKM. This CDR3 has 14 residues. Naive, central memory, regulatory and stem cell-like memory cells within the CD4+ compartment were sorted using CD45RO/CCR7/CD25/CD127/CD95/CD27. Without exception, sorted populations had purity beyond 98%. Isolated RNA was reverse transcribed in full, so expressed TCRB transcripts were sequenced. The study sequenced naive, central memory and regulatory T cell samples to an average of around 3.5 million reads. The method was immunoSEQ multiplex PCR; TCRdb's version includes in-frame clones alone and lacks a portion of them. The table shows 310,000 or so clones, with 15% occurring only once.

The receptor comes from a man aged 18 to 29 with type 1 diabetes. The rearrangement uses TRBV28 and TRBJ1-1; D is uncertain. Sequencing used naive CD4+ T cells from blood. In DNA, the CDR3 is TGTGCCAGCAGTTTTTCGGTCCCAAACACTGAAGCTTTCTTT. Its protein product is CASSFSVPNTEAFF.